The 28 T cell receptor beta chains listed next were all sequenced from one sample in a study of CD8 T cells in Susac syndrome. Random hexamers served to reverse transcribe roughly 0.45 to 1 ug RNA. TCRdb re-analysed the immunoSEQ multiplex PCR reads in MiXCR, keeping a single row per CDR3 protein. The table shows 100,000 to 150,000 distinct CDR3 sequences, with about 95% occurring only once. The specimen was CD8+ T cells from PBMCs. The receptors shown here come from a human donor with Susac syndrome.

The chain links TRBV7-3 to TRBJ2-3, with D tentatively TRBD2 (6 bases). The V and J ends lost 3 bases and 2 bases respectively, with 15 bases between them. The CDR3 loop spans 16 amino acids. Germline V CDR1 and CDR2: SGHTA, FQGTGA. DNA for the CDR3: TGTGCCAGCAGCTTGGGCATACTAGCCCCCACAGATACGCAGTATTTT. This gives the protein CASSLGILAPTDTQYF.

The chain couples TRBV7-2 to TRBJ2-7, with unresolved D. This CDR3 spans 15 amino acids. The V end lost 0 bases, the J end lost 2 bases, and 11 bases lay between the germline ends. Germline CDR1 SGHTA, CDR2 FQGNSA. CDR3 DNA: TGTGCCAGCAGCTTAGCGGGATCTCCCCCCTACGAGCAGTACTTC. Its translation: CASSLAGSPPYEQYF.

J is TRBJ2-1 and V is TRBV9, with D perhaps being TRBD1 or TRBD2 (7 bases each). V gave up 3 bases and J gave up 10 bases, with 17 bases separating them. This CDR3 comprises 14 residues. Germline values: CDR1 SGDLS, CDR2 YYNGEE. The CDR3 bases are TGTGCCAGCAGCGCCGGACAGGAACTAGCGGAGCAGTTCTTC. This sequence encodes CASSAGQELAEQFF.

The chain joins TRBV6-1 to TRBJ1-6; D is perhaps TRBD1 (6 bases). CDR3 length: 16 residues. The ends were cut back, 8 bases at V and 4 bases at J, with 18 bases in the middle. Germline assignment: CDR1 MNHNS and CDR2 SASEGT. The CDR3 DNA sequence: TGTGCCAGCTCGGCCGCTGGACAGCTATATAATTCACCCCTCCACTTT. Protein sequence: CASSAAGQLYNSPLHF.

This clonotype showed up just once. For the CDR3, the DNA is TGTGCCACCAGTCCTTTCGCGGATGAAAAACTGTTTTTT. Its protein is CATSPFADEKLFF. The rearrangement links TRBV24-1 to TRBJ1-4; D is unclear. Germline V gene data show CDR1 as KGHDR and CDR2 as SFDVKD. Trimming took 6 bases from V and 6 from J, leaving 10 bases between them. CDR3 length equals 13 residues.

This clonotype was seen only once. This chain uses TRBV3-1 with TRBJ2-5; TRBD1 aligns across 10 bases. The J segment lost 2 bases and the V segment lost 3 bases, leaving 3 bases of the junction unmatched. The CDR3 consists of 15 residues. CDR1 is LGHDT, CDR2 YNNKEL, per germline (reference sequence). The CDR3: CASSHRDRGQETQYF. CDR3 nucleotide sequence: TGTGCCAGCAGCCACAGGGACAGGGGACAAGAGACCCAGTACTTC.

J is TRBJ1-1 and V is TRBV27, with D tentatively TRBD1 (5 bases). V was cut by 5 bases and J by 3 bases, with 16 bases left in between. Germline CDR1 is MNHEY and CDR2 is SMNVEV (reference sequence). The CDR3 is 15 amino acids. The CDR3 loop is CASSPFARGDTEAFF. Here the CDR3 DNA reads TGTGCCAGCAGTCCCTTTGCCCGGGGGGACACTGAAGCTTTCTTT.

V is TRBV28 and J is TRBJ1-6; D is ambiguous. Germline lookup yields CDR1 MDHEN and CDR2 SYDVKM. CDR3 length: 14 residues. Trimming pared 7 bases from V and 9 bases from J, leaving 16 bases between. CDR3 sequence reads: CASNPVGSGSPLHF. CDR3 DNA sequence: TGTGCCAGCAACCCAGTGGGGTCTGGTTCACCCCTCCACTTT.

CDR3 amino acids: CASSLGLLSYEQYF. DNA of the CDR3: TGTGCCAGCAGCTTGGGGCTCCTGTCCTACGAGCAGTACTTC. J is TRBJ2-7 and V is TRBV7-2; D may be TRBD1 (5 bases). CDR1 and CDR2 from the germline V gene are SGHTA and FQGNSA. The CDR3 loop spans 14 amino acids. V was trimmed by 3 bases and J by 1 base, leaving 10 bases between them.

In the case of this clonotype: Germline is not matched at one junction end, which may reflect a read error. This chain links TRBV7-9 with TRBJ1-3, with unresolved D. This CDR3 has 10 amino acids. The germline CDR1 and CDR2 sequences are SEHNR and FQNEAQ (reference sequence). The CDR3 loop reads CASSLGTANF. CDR3 in DNA: TGTGCCAGCAGCTTGGGCACCGCCAATTTT.

The chain has TRBV4-1 and TRBJ2-1; TRBD2 is a possible D gene (7 bases). Germline V gene data show CDR1 as MGHRA and CDR2 as YSYEKL. The CDR3 covers 14 residues. Trimming stripped 0 bases from V and 7 bases from J, with 10 bases between. CDR3: CASSQEGGANEQFF. The CDR3 nucleotides are TGCGCCAGCAGCCAAGAAGGGGGGGCAAATGAGCAGTTCTTC.

This chain connects TRBV29-1 to TRBJ2-5, with a weak D call TRBD1 (6 bases). CDR3 size: 13 residues. Germline V CDR1 and CDR2: SQVTM, ANQGSEA. V lost 6 bases to trimming and J lost 3 bases, with 14 bases between them. The CDR3 region has the DNA TGCAGCGTAAGGGGACAAAATGAAGAGACCCAGTACTTC. This sequence encodes CSVRGQNEETQYF. Full variable domain (outside the CDR3, taken from reference TRBV29-1 and TRBJ2-5): SAVISQKPSRDICQRGTSLTIQCQVDSQVTMMFWYRQQPGQSLTLIATANQGSEATYESGFVIDKFPISRPNLTFSTLTVSNMSPEDSSIYLCSVRGQNEETQYFGPGTRLLVL.

The chain uses TRBV6-1 and TRBJ1-3, with a tentative D call TRBD1 (5 bases). CDR1 MNHNS and CDR2 SASEGT come from the germline V gene. V was pared by 2 bases and J by 7 bases, with 9 bases between. The CDR3 consists of 13 residues. The CDR3 bases are TGTGCCAGCAGTGAACTGGGGCCGAACACCATATATTTT. This translates into CASSELGPNTIYF.

This chain links TRBV29-1 with TRBJ2-1; 7 nucleotides align to TRBD1. Trimming cost V 7 bases and J 0 bases; bases outside gene matches: 9. The CDR3 runs 15 residues. The germline CDR1 and CDR2 sequences are SQVTM and ANQGSEA. CDR3 sequence (DNA): TGCAGCGCCCCCAAGGGGGCATCCTCCTACAATGAGCAGTTCTTC. Translation gives CSAPKGASSYNEQFF.

This rearrangement joins TRBV20-1 to TRBJ1-1; 7 bases are shared with TRBD1. Trimming at V came to 2 bases and at J to 5 bases, leaving 5 bases not matched to a gene. Germline CDR1 is DFQATT and CDR2 is SNEGSKA (reference sequence). The CDR3 spans 13 residues. The CDR3 DNA reads TGCAGTGCTAGACACACAGGGGAAACTGAAGCTTTCTTT. Translated: CSARHTGETEAFF.

The V gene is TRBV5-1, the J gene TRBJ2-1; TRBD1 might be the D (6 bases). Germline V CDR1 and CDR2: SGHRS, YFSETQ. The CDR3 has 15 amino acids. V lost 1 base, J lost 8 bases, and 16 bases lay in between. CDR3 sequence reads: CASSLRGGDWDEQFF. The CDR3 nucleotides are TGCGCCAGCAGCTTGCGAGGGGGTGATTGGGATGAGCAGTTCTTC.

The rearrangement links TRBV5-6 to TRBJ1-4, with D unclear. The V end lost 0 bases, the J end lost 5 bases, and 5 bases lay between the germline ends. The CDR3 has 13 residues. Germline CDR1 reads SGHDT; CDR2 reads YYEEEE. Here the CDR3 reads CASSLGRNEKLFF. CDR3 in DNA: TGTGCCAGCAGCTTGGGCAGGAATGAAAAACTGTTTTTT.

This clonotype was counted once. The chain recombines TRBV7-3 with TRBJ2-7, with D possibly matching TRBD2 (5 bases). The V gene lost 5 bases and the J gene lost 7 bases, with 15 bases spanning the gap. Germline CDR1 reads SGHTA; CDR2 reads FQGTGA. The CDR3 sequence is 13 residues long. Written as DNA, the CDR3 is TGTGCCAGCAGCCCGGACTCCGGCTGGGAGCAGTACTTC. Amino acid sequence: CASSPDSGWEQYF.

The chain employs TRBV4-1 and TRBJ2-7; D is uncertain. The CDR3 is made up of 15 amino acids. Germline CDR1 reads MGHRA; CDR2 reads YSYEKL. V lost 0 bases and J lost 2, with 11 bases in between. The CDR3 nucleotides read TGCGCCAGCAGCCAAGATGAGCTGGGAACCTACGAGCAGTACTTC. Protein product: CASSQDELGTYEQYF.

This rearrangement joins TRBV29-1 to TRBJ1-2; a weak D match, TRBD1 (6 bases). V lost 2 bases to trimming and J lost 6 bases, with 10 bases between them. Germline CDR1 is SQVTM and CDR2 is ANQGSEA. The length of the CDR3 is 12 residues. CDR3 in DNA: TGCAGCGTTGAACCGGCAGGGGATGGCTACACCTTC. Protein: CSVEPAGDGYTF.

The J gene is TRBJ1-2, the V gene TRBV9, with D unclear. Germline loops: CDR1 SGDLS, CDR2 YYNGEE. V lost 4 bases and J lost 5, with 21 bases in between. The CDR3 totals 16 residues. In DNA, the CDR3 is TGTGCCAGCAGCCCTTCGGACGGGGTGGAGGGATATGGCTACACCTTC. Translation: CASSPSDGVEGYGYTF.

V is TRBV4-2 and J is TRBJ2-1, with 10 bases lining up with TRBD2. J lost 9 bases, V lost 0 bases, and 2 bases had no gene match. Germline-derived CDR1 and CDR2 are LGHNA and YNFKEQ. CDR3 length: 14 residues. DNA of the CDR3: TGTGCCAGCAGCCAAGACAGGACTAGCGGTGAGCAGTTCTTC. As protein: CASSQDRTSGEQFF.

This clonotype showed up just once. The chain employs TRBV4-3 and TRBJ1-5; maybe TRBD1 (5 bases). V was pared by 4 bases and J by 0 bases, with 7 bases between. CDR3 length: 14 residues. The germline V gene has CDR1 LGHNA and CDR2 YSLEER. The CDR3 region is CASSLRASNQPQHF. CDR3 DNA sequence: TGCGCCAGCAGCCTCAGGGCTAGCAATCAGCCCCAGCATTTT.

The rearrangement uses TRBV9 and TRBJ1-4; D is ambiguous. V dropped 9 bases and J dropped 6 bases, with 15 bases sitting between them. Germline V gene lookup returns CDR1 SGDLS and CDR2 YYNGEE. The CDR3 is 13 residues long. CDR3 residues: CATREGQDEKLFF. CDR3 in DNA: TGTGCCACCCGAGAGGGTCAAGATGAAAAACTGTTTTTT.

This clonotype was recorded once. Germline and junction disagree at one end, which may indicate a read error. The chain is built from TRBV6-2 or TRBV6-3 and TRBJ2-1; D may be TRBD1 (6 bases). Germline V CDR1 and CDR2: MNHEY, SVGEGT. The CDR3 runs 11 residues. CDR3 nucleotides: TGTGCCAACAGTTACGCCAGGGGGCAGTTCTTC. It specifies CANSYARGQFF.

J is TRBJ2-7 and V is TRBV4-3; D not certain. The ends were cut back, 1 base at V and 2 bases at J, with 9 bases in the middle. CDR1 is LGHNA, CDR2 YSLEER, per germline. This CDR3 comprises 14 residues. For the CDR3, the DNA is TGCGCCAGCAGCCAAGTAAGAGAGGCCTACGAGCAGTACTTC. Encoded protein: CASSQVREAYEQYF.

The genes are TRBV19 and TRBJ2-1; TRBD2 agrees at 13 bases. CDR3 size: 14 residues. Germline lookup yields CDR1 LNHDA and CDR2 SQIVND (reference sequence). The V gene end was trimmed by 11 bases and the J gene end by 6 bases; junction bases not matched to a gene: 7. The DNA of the CDR3 is TGTGCCTCCTCCGGGACTAGCGGGACCAATGAGCAGTTCTTC. Residues: CASSGTSGTNEQFF.

The chain is built from TRBV7-9 and TRBJ2-3; TRBD1 aligns across 7 bases. J gave up 2 bases and V 2 bases, and 10 bases lay outside the gene matches. The CDR3 totals 17 residues. Per germline, CDR1 SEHNR and CDR2 FQNEAQ (reference sequence). Here the CDR3 DNA reads TGTGCCAGCAGCTTACCCACCCAAGGACAGGTCACAGATACGCAGTATTTT. Translating it yields CASSLPTQGQVTDTQYF.